This TCR beta chain was documented in a study of cytotoxic CD8 clonotypes in ibrutinib-treated CLL. Background on the study: Results showed around 25 partial and 2 complete responses; following median approximately 68 months, roughly 15 remained remitted, about 12 advanced. Across samples, productive templates numbered 200,000 to 300,000 and productive rearrangements reached roughly 98,000 on average. Study-level results: Public clonotypes, rarely seen, contracted or held steady on treatment.

V lost 5 bases to trimming and J lost 3 bases; unmatched junction nucleotides: 9. The CDR3 has 17 amino acids. Germline values: CDR1 SGHTA, CDR2 FQGNSA. Libraries were prepared by immunoSEQ multiplex PCR; TCRdb keeps only in-frame clonotypes and omits some of them. The sample has approximately 190,000 clones; around 75% are singletons. Notes on this clone: What it recognizes is unknown.

Investigators sourced approximately 1.8 micrograms of genomic DNA from cryopreserved PBMCs for TCR beta libraries. This sequence originates from a human donor with chronic lymphocytic leukemia. The starting material was PBMCs, obtained after 12 months of ibrutinib treatment. The chain links TRBV7-2 to TRBJ2-1; 11 nucleotides line up with TRBD2. This chain's CDR3 is CASSRPGTSGFYNEQFF. The CDR3 bases are TGTGCCAGCAGCCGACCCGGGACTAGCGGATTCTACAATGAGCAGTTCTTC.